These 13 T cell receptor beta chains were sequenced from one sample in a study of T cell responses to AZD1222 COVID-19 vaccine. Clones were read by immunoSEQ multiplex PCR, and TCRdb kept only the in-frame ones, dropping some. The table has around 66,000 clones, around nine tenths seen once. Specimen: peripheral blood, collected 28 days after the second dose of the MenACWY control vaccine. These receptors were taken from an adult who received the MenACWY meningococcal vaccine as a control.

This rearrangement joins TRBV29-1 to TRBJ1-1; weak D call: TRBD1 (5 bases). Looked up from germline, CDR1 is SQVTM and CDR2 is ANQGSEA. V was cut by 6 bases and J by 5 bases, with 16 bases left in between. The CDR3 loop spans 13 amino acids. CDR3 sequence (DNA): TGCAGCGTCGCGCAGGGAGTTGGGACTGAAGCTTTCTTT. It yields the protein CSVAQGVGTEAFF.

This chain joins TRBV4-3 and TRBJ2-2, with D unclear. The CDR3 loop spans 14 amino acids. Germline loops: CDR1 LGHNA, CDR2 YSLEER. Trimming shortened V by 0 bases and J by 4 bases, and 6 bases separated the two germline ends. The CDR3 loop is CASSQDTLTGELFF. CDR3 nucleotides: TGCGCCAGCAGCCAAGATACGCTCACCGGGGAGCTGTTTTTT.

The CDR3 DNA sequence: TGTGCCAGCAGCTGGATCAACAGGGGGGGGACCCAGTACTTC. This codes for CASSWINRGGTQYF. The V call is TRBV5-4, the J call TRBJ2-5, with a tentative D call TRBD1 (8 bases). V was clipped by 3 bases and J by 7 bases, with 16 bases between them. The CDR3 is 14 residues long. The germline V gene encodes CDR1 SGHNT and CDR2 YYREEE (reference sequence).

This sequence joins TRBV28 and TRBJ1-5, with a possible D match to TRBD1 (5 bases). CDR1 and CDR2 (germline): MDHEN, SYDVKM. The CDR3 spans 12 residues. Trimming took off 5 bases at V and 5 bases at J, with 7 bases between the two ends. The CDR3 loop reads CASSGGDQPQHF. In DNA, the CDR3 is TGTGCCAGCAGTGGAGGGGATCAGCCCCAGCATTTT.

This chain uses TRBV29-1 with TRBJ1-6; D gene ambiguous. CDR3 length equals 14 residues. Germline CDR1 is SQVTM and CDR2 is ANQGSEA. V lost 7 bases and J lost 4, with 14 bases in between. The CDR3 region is CSATEGQYNSPLHF. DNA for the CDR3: TGCAGCGCCACTGAGGGCCAATATAATTCACCCCTCCACTTT. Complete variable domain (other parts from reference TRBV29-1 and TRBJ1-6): SAVISQKPSRDICQRGTSLTIQCQVDSQVTMMFWYRQQPGQSLTLIATANQGSEATYESGFVIDKFPISRPNLTFSTLTVSNMSPEDSSIYLCSATEGQYNSPLHFGNGTRLTVT.

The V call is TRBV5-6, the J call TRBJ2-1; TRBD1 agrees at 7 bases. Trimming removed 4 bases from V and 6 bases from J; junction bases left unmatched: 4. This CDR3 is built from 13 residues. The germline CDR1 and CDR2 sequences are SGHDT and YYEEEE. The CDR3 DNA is TGTGCCAGCAGCGAGGGACAGCCCAATGAGCAGTTCTTC. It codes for CASSEGQPNEQFF.

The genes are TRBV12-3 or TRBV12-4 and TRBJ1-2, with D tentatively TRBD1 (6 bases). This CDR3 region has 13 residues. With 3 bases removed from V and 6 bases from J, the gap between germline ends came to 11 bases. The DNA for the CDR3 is TGTGCCAGCAGTTTTGGGGGCGCGAATGGCTACACCTTC. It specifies CASSFGGANGYTF.

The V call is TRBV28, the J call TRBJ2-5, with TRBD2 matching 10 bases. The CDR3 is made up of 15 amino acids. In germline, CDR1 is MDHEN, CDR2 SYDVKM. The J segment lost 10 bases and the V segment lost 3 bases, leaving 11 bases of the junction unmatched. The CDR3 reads CASSFLAGDQWGQYF. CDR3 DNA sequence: TGTGCCAGCAGTTTCCTAGCGGGGGACCAGTGGGGCCAGTACTTC.

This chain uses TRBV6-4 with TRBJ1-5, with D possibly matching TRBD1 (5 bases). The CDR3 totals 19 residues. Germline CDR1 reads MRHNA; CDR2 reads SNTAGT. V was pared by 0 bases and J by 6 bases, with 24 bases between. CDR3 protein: CASSDSITEKRGVSQPQHF. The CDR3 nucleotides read TGTGCCAGCAGTGACTCGATTACCGAAAAGAGAGGGGTTAGTCAGCCCCAGCATTTT.

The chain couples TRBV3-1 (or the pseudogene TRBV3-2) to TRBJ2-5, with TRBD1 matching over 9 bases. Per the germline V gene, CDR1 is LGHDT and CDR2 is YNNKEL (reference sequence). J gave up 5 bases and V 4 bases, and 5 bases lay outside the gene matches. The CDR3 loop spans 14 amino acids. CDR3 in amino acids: CASSRGTGSETQYF. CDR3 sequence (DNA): TGTGCCAGCAGCCGAGGGACAGGGTCCGAGACCCAGTACTTC.

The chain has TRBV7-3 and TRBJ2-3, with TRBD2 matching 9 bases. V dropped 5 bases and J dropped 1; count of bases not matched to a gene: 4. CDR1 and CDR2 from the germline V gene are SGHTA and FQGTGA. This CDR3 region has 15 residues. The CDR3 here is CASSPRLAGTDTQYF. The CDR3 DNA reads TGTGCCAGCAGCCCACGACTAGCGGGCACAGATACGCAGTATTTT. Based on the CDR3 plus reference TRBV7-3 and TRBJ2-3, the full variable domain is GAGVSQTPSNKVTEKGKYVELRCDPISGHTALYWYRQSLGQGPEFLIYFQGTGAADDSGLPNDRFFAVRPEGSVSTLKIQRTERGDSAVYLCASSPRLAGTDTQYFGPGTRLTVL.

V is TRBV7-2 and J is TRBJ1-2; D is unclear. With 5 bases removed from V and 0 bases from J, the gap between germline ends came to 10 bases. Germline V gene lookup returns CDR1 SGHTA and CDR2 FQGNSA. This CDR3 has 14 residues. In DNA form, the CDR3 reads TGTGCCAGCAGCACGACGTCCGCTAACTATGGCTACACCTTC. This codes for CASSTTSANYGYTF. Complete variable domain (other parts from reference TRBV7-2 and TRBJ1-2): GAGVSQSPSNKVTEKGKDVELRCDPISGHTALYWYRQSLGQGLEFLIYFQGNSAPDKSGLPSDRFSAERTGGSVSTLTIQRTQQEDSAVYLCASSTTSANYGYTFGSGTRLTVV.

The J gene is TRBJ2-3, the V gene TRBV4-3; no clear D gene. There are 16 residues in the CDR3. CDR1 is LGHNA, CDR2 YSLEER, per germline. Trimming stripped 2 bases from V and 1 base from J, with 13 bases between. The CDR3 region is CASSQLVGLGTDTQYF. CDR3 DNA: TGCGCCAGCAGCCAACTCGTCGGGTTGGGCACAGATACGCAGTATTTT.